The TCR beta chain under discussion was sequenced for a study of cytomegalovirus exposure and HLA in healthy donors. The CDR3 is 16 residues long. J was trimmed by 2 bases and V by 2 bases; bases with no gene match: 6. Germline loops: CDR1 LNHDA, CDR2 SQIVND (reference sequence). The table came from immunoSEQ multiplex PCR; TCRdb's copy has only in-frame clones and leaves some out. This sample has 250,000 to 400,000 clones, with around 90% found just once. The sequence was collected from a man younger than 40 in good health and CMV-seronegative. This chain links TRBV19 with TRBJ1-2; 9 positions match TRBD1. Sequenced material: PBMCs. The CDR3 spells CASSILTGGVNYGYTF. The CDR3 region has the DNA TGTGCCAGTAGTATATTAACAGGGGGCGTCAACTATGGCTACACCTTC.